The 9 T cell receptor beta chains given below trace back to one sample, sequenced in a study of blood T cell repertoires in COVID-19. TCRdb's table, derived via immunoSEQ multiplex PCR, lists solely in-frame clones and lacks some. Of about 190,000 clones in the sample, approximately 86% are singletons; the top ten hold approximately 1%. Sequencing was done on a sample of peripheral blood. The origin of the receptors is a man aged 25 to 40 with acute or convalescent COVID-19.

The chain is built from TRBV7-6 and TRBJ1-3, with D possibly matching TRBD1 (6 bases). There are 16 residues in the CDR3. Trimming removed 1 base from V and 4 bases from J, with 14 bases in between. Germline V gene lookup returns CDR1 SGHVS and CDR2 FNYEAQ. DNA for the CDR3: TGTGCCAGCAGCTTAGGGACGGGGGGCCGCGGAAACACCATATATTTT. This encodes CASSLGTGGRGNTIYF.

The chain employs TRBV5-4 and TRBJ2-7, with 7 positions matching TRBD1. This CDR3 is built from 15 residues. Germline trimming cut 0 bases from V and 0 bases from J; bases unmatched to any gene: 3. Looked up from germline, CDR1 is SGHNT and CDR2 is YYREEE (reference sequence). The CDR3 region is CASSLGWDSSYEQYF. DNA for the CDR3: TGTGCCAGCAGCTTGGGGTGGGACAGCTCCTACGAGCAGTACTTC.

CDR3 DNA sequence: TGTGCCAGCAGTTTCTTCCGGTCGAACACCGGGGAGCTGTTTTTT. This translates into CASSFFRSNTGELFF. This chain links TRBV27 with TRBJ2-2; D unclear. The germline V gene encodes CDR1 MNHEY and CDR2 SMNVEV (reference sequence). CDR3 length equals 15 residues. V lost 3 bases and J 0 bases, leaving 8 bases between the germline ends.

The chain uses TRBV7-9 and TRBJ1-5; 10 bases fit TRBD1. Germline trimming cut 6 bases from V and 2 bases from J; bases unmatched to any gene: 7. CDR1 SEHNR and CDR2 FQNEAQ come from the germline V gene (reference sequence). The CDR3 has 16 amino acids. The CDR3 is CASSETGTGGNQPQHF. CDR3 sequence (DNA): TGTGCCAGCAGTGAAACCGGGACAGGGGGCAATCAGCCCCAGCATTTT.

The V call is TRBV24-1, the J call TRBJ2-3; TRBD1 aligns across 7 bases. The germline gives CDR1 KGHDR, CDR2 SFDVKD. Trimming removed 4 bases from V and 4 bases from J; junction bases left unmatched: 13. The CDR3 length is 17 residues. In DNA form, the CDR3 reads TGTGCCACCAGTGAGATAAAGGGGGCAGGAATTCCAGATACGCAGTATTTT. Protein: CATSEIKGAGIPDTQYF.

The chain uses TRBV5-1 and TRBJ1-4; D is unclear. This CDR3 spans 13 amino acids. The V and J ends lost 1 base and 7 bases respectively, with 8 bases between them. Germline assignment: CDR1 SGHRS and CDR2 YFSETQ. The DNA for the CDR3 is TGCGCCAGCAGCTTGCTGGGCCCTGAAAAACTGTTTTTT. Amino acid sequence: CASSLLGPEKLFF. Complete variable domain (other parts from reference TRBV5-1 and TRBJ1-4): KAGVTQTPRYLIKTRGQQVTLSCSPISGHRSVSWYQQTPGQGLQFLFEYFSETQRNKGNFPGRFSGRQFSNSRSEMNVSTLELGDSALYLCASSLLGPEKLFFGSGTQLSVL.

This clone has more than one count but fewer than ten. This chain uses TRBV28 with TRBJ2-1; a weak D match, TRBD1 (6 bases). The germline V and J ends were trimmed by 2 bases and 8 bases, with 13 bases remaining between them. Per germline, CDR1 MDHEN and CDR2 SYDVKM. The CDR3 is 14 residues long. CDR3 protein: CASSLTGYFDEQFF. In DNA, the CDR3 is TGTGCCAGCAGTTTAACAGGGTATTTTGATGAGCAGTTCTTC.

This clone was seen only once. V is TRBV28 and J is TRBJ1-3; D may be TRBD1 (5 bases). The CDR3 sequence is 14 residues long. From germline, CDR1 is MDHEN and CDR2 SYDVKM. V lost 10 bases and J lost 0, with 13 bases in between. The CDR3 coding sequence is TGTGCCATCTGGGGGGGGTCCTCTGGAAACACCATATATTTT. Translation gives CAIWGGSSGNTIYF.

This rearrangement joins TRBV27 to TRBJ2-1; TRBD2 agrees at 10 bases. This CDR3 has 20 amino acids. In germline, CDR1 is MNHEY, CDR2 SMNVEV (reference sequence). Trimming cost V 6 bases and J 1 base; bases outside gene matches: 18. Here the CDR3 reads CASRSPSGTSVAGSYNEQFF. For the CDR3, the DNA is TGTGCCAGCAGGTCCCCTTCCGGGACTAGCGTGGCGGGGTCCTACAATGAGCAGTTCTTC.